The source of this T cell receptor (beta chain) is a study of blood T cells in healthy people across ages. This CDR3 region has 15 residues. The germline V gene encodes CDR1 MNHEY and CDR2 SVGAGI. Comments on this clonotype: The junction does not match germline at one end; this may be a read error.

A second about 7 to 12 cycle PCR used barcoded and J-beta primers. MiXCR, applied by TCRdb to the 5' RACE reads, yields one record per CDR3 protein. Altogether 710,000 or so distinct CDR3 sequences are present, approximately 21% being singletons, with the ten largest covering less than 25%. This clonotype was sampled from a man in his sixties or seventies in good health. The specimen was blood. This chain connects TRBV6-5 to TRBJ2-2; tentatively, D is TRBD2 (5 bases). The CDR3 region is CAGSYFGVVDGELFF. The CDR3 DNA reads as TGTGCCGGCAGTTACTTCGGGGTCGTGGACGGGGAGCTGTTTTTT.